This is a list of T cell receptor beta chains from one sample in a study of blood T cell repertoires in COVID-19. Sequenced by immunoSEQ multiplex PCR; TCRdb stores in-frame clones only, minus some. The sample yields 150,000 to 200,000 clones, around nine tenths seen once. Sequencing input: peripheral blood. These receptor sequences come from a man aged 35-49 years with active or convalescent COVID-19. CDR3s include the opening cysteine and the closing phenylalanine or tryptophan. D genes are given only for firm matches. Clone size is given for some rows only: seen once, a few or many times, or a class if the clone is expanded.

>TRBJ2-4|NA|TRBV7-9|NA
TGTGCCAGCAGCACCCCGGCAGGGTATGACAAAAACATTCAGTACTTC
CASSTPAGYDKNIQYF
>TRBJ1-6|few|TRBV6-1|NA
TGTGCCAGCAGTGAAGCCGGGACAAAAAATTCACCCCTCCACTTT
CASSEAGTKNSPLHF
>TRBJ2-5|once|TRBV3-1/TRBV3-2|TRBD2
TGTGCCAGCAGCCAAAGGACACTAGCGGACAAAGAGACCCAGTACTTC
CASSQRTLADKETQYF
>TRBJ2-1|NA|TRBV27|NA
TGTGCCAGCACCACTTACGGGGGGCCGGGGAATGAGCAGTTCTTC
CASTTYGGPGNEQFF
>TRBJ2-7|NA|TRBV7-9|TRBD2
TGTGCCAGCAGCCCCGGGACTACCTCCTACGAGCAGTACTTC
CASSPGTTSYEQYF
>TRBJ1-3|NA|TRBV19|NA
TGTGCCAGTAGCGTTTACTCTGGAAACACCATATATTTT
CASSVYSGNTIYF
>TRBJ1-1|once|TRBV6-2/TRBV6-3|TRBD1
TGTGCCAGCAGTTACCCAGGGACAGGGAAGATGAACACTGAAGCTTTCTTT
CASSYPGTGKMNTEAFF
>TRBJ2-2|once|TRBV25-1|NA
TGTGCCAGCAGCTACAGCAACACCGGGGAGCTGTTTTTT
CASSYSNTGELFF
>TRBJ1-3|NA|TRBV6-5|TRBD1
TGTGCCAGCAGTCGGACAGGGGCTACTGGAAACACCATATATTTT
CASSRTGATGNTIYF
>TRBJ2-2|NA|TRBV6-4|TRBD2
TGTGCCAGCAGTGACCCCCTGATCCCTAGCGGAGGAATCACCGGGGAGCTGTTTTTT
CASSDPLIPSGGITGELFF
>TRBJ1-2|NA|TRBV7-8|NA
TGTGCCAGCAGCTCCGACCTAGACTATGGCTACACCTTC
CASSSDLDYGYTF
>TRBJ1-1|NA|TRBV5-1|TRBD1
TGCGCCAGCAGCGCCACAGGGGGCGCGATAACTGAAGCTTTCTTT
CASSATGGAITEAFF
>TRBJ1-1|NA|TRBV6-5|NA
TGTGCCAACTCGCCGGCAGCGGAAGCTTTCTTT
CANSPAAEAFF
>TRBJ2-3|NA|TRBV28|TRBD2
TGTGCCAGCCGACCGGGTGGGGGGGGCACAGATACGCAGTATTTT
CASRPGGGGTDTQYF
>TRBJ1-1|once|TRBV19|NA
TGTGCCAGTAGTCAGGGTTACTATACTGAAGCTTTCTTT
CASSQGYYTEAFF
>TRBJ1-5|NA|TRBV18|TRBD1
TGTGCCAGCTCACCCGGGACAGGGGGTTTGGGAGGAAATCAGCCCCAGCATTTT
CASSPGTGGLGGNQPQHF
>TRBJ2-1|NA|TRBV6-2/TRBV6-3|TRBD2
TGTGCCAGCAGCCCGACTAGCGCGCACAATGAGCAGTTCTTC
CASSPTSAHNEQFF
>TRBJ1-2|few|TRBV5-4|NA
TGTGCCAGCAGCTTCGGACAGCTCTATGGCTACACCTTC
CASSFGQLYGYTF
>TRBJ2-3|NA|TRBV2|NA
TGTGCCAACCCCGGGGAGAGCGGCACAGATACGCAGTATTTT
CANPGESGTDTQYF
>TRBJ1-1|NA|TRBV7-8|NA
TGTGCCAGCAGCCCATCCGACAGAGAAAGGGGCACTGAAGCTTTCTTT
CASSPSDRERGTEAFF
>TRBJ1-1|NA|TRBV10-3|TRBD1
TGTGCCATCACCCGACAGGGGGGGAACACTGAAGCTTTCTTT
CAITRQGGNTEAFF
>TRBJ2-3|NA|TRBV5-1|TRBD2
TGCGCCAGCAGCTTGGACGGGAGGGCTACAGATACGCAGTATTTT
CASSLDGRATDTQYF
>TRBJ2-1|NA|TRBV11-2|TRBD2
TGTGCCAGCACTCCCCTAGCGGGGGGTTACAATGAGCAGTTCTTC
CASTPLAGGYNEQFF
>TRBJ2-3|NA|TRBV19|TRBD1
TGTGCCAGTAGTAAAGGGACAGGGGCAAGGGTGGCAGATACGCAGTATTTT
CASSKGTGARVADTQYF
>TRBJ1-3|once|TRBV4-3|NA
TGCGCCAGCAGCCAAGATCCGGTTATCTCTGGAAACACCATATATTTT
CASSQDPVISGNTIYF
>TRBJ1-1|few|TRBV5-4|NA
TGTGCCAGCACTAAAGTCGGGGGTGGGAACACTGAAGCTTTCTTT
CASTKVGGGNTEAFF
>TRBJ2-1|NA|TRBV5-4|TRBD2
TGTGCCAGCAGCTTGCCTAGCGGGAGAGGCCCCTACAATGAGCAGTTCTTC
CASSLPSGRGPYNEQFF
>TRBJ1-2|once|TRBV5-8|TRBD1
TGTGCCAGCAGCTCCGGACCCAAGACAGGGAACTATGGCTACACCTTC
CASSSGPKTGNYGYTF
>TRBJ1-1|NA|TRBV19|NA
TGTGCCAGTAGCGACCGACACTCCCTGAACACTGAAGCTTTCTTT
CASSDRHSLNTEAFF
>TRBJ2-1|NA|TRBV25-1|NA
TGTGCCAGCAGTGAAATATCTGTTAGCTCCTACAATGAGCAGTTCTTC
CASSEISVSSYNEQFF
>TRBJ2-2|NA|TRBV5-1|NA
TGCGCCAGCAGCCCGCAGTCGGCGGGCGGATCCACCGGGGAGCTGTTTTTT
CASSPQSAGGSTGELFF
>TRBJ2-5|NA|TRBV20-1|TRBD2
TGCAGTGCTAGTCAGAGCGGGGGCAGCCAAGAGACCCAGTACTTC
CSASQSGGSQETQYF
>TRBJ2-7|NA|TRBV28|TRBD2
TGTGCCAGCAATGTCCCTAGCGGGAGGACCTACGAGCAGTACTTC
CASNVPSGRTYEQYF
>TRBJ2-5|NA|TRBV6-2/TRBV6-3|TRBD1
TGTGCCAGCAGTTACTCAGCAGCCGGGACAGGGGGCGCGAAGACCCAGTACTTC
CASSYSAAGTGGAKTQYF
>TRBJ2-1|NA|TRBV2|TRBD2
TGTGCCAGTAGAACCGGGACTAGCGCCCACAATGAGCAGTTCTTC
CASRTGTSAHNEQFF
>TRBJ2-3|NA|TRBV10-3|NA
TGTGCCATCAGTGAGGGGTCAGGTAGCACAGATACGCAGTATTTT
CAISEGSGSTDTQYF
>TRBJ1-1|NA|TRBV6-6|NA
TGTGCCAGCAGTGCTACGGCGGGAGGGGCCGCTTTCTTT
CASSATAGGAAFF
>TRBJ2-2|NA|TRBV19|TRBD1
TGTGCCAGTAGTAGACAGGGGACCGGGGAGCTGTTTTTT
CASSRQGTGELFF
>TRBJ1-3|NA|TRBV12-5|NA
TGTGCTAGTGGTTTGGTACACATCTCTGGAAACACCATATATTTT
CASGLVHISGNTIYF
>TRBJ1-1|NA|TRBV15|NA
TGTGCCACCAGCAGAGAGAGGGACACTGAAGCTTTCTTT
CATSRERDTEAFF